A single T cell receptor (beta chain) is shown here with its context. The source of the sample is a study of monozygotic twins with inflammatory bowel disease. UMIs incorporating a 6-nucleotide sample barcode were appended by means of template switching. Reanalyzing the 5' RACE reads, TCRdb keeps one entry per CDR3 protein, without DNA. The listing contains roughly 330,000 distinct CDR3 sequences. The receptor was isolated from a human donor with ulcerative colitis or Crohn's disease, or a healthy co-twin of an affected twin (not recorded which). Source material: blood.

CDR3 loop: CASSFRDRGSEAFF. The V gene is TRBV27, the J gene TRBJ1-1; the TRBD1 assignment by TCRdb is unverifiable without DNA. From germline, CDR1 is MNHEY and CDR2 SMNVEV (reference sequence). The CDR3 has 14 residues.